This T cell receptor (beta chain) was profiled in a study of T cell repertoires in cytomegalovirus infection. Study overall: Evidence of both CMV infection and a matching HLA type came from public TCR beta signatures. Study-level findings and limits: CMV carriers having the relevant HLA were flagged by cumulative public TCR beta family frequency. The ex vivo response was dominated by HLA-C-restricted CMV-specific TCR beta clonotypes.

Note on this clonotype: The antigen is not known.

Via MiXCR, TCRdb re-called the reads, giving one row per CDR3 protein. This repertoire shows a few hundred thousand distinct CDR3 sequences, more than 20% found once; its top ten account for about 13%. Looked up from germline, CDR1 is SQVTM and CDR2 is ANQGSEA. Trimming cost V 7 bases and J 4 bases, with 13 bases left between them. CDR3 length: 12 amino acids. The source material was PBMCs. This chain links TRBV29-1 with TRBJ1-1; tentative D call: TRBD1 (5 bases). This receptor was taken from a human donor in good health (CMV status not recorded). Some clones in this sample may be carry-over from other donors' samples. The CDR3 sequence: CSGTSRGTEAFF. For the CDR3, the DNA is TGCAGCGGGACCTCGAGGGGCACTGAAGCTTTCTTT.